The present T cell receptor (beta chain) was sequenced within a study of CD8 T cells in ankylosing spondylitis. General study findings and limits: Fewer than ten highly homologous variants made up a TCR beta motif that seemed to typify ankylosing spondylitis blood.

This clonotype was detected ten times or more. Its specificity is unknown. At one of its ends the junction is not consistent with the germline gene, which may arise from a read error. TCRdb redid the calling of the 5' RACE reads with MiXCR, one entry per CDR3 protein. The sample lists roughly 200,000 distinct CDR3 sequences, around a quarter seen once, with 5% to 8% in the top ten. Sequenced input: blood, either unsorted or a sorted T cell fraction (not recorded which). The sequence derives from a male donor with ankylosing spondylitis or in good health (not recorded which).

CDR3 nucleotide sequence: TGTGCCAGCTCGTTGGGACTAGCAGGCACAGATACGCAGTATTTT. Its translation: CASSLGLAGTDTQYF. The rearrangement uses TRBV5-1 and TRBJ2-3, with TRBD2 matching over 9 bases. CDR3 length: 15 amino acids. Germline V CDR1 and CDR2: SGHRS, YFSETQ.